The rows below give T cell receptor beta chains drawn from one sample of a study of blood T cell repertoires in COVID-19. The repertoire was sequenced with immunoSEQ multiplex PCR; TCRdb's copy has only in-frame clones and lacks some. Here the sample spans fewer than 400,000 clones, nearly 90% being singletons. What was sequenced was peripheral blood. All receptors derive from a woman aged 25 to 45 with COVID-19, enrolled during active disease. CDR3s include the opening cysteine and the closing phenylalanine or tryptophan. A D gene is named only where the DNA matches it firmly. Only part of the rows carry a size: once, few, many, or a class if the clone is expanded.

clone_size j_call v_call d_call cdr3_nt cdr3_aa
- TRBJ1-2 TRBV5-1 TRBD1 TGCGCCAGCAGCTCCAGGGGGTTAGGCTACACCTTC CASSSRGLGYTF
- TRBJ1-4 TRBV25-1 - TGTGCCAGCGGTGGTTTCGACCCCTCAACGACAGAACTGTTTTTT CASGGFDPSTTELFF
- TRBJ2-7 TRBV2 TRBD1 TGTGCCAGTTTTCGGACAGGGGGCTACGAGCAGTACTTC CASFRTGGYEQYF
- TRBJ2-3 TRBV7-3 - TGTGCCAGCAGCCCAGGGACAGATACGCAGTATTTT CASSPGTDTQYF
- TRBJ1-6 TRBV4-3 - TGCGCCAGCAGCCAACTCCCGAGGGAGTCACCCCTCCACTTT CASSQLPRESPLHF
- TRBJ2-7 TRBV5-4 - TGTGCCAGCAGCTTGGAAGGAGGGTCCTACGAGCAGTACTTC CASSLEGGSYEQYF
few TRBJ1-2 TRBV19 - TGTGCCAGTAGGGTCAGGGAACGTTATGGCTACACCTTC CASRVRERYGYTF
- TRBJ1-5 TRBV7-9 - TGTGCCAGCAGCGACTTCAATCAGCCCCAGCATTTT CASSDFNQPQHF
- TRBJ1-2 TRBV2 - TGTGCCAGCAGTGAAGCGCTGGGGGGTGGCTACACCTTC CASSEALGGGYTF
- TRBJ1-1 TRBV5-1 - TGCGCCAGCAGCTTGGAAAGGGCGGGCGCCACTGAAGCTTTCTTT CASSLERAGATEAFF
many TRBJ1-1 TRBV7-9 TRBD1 TGTGCCAGCAGCCCCCTGCAGGGGGCGAACACTGAAGCTTTCTTT CASSPLQGANTEAFF
- TRBJ1-1 TRBV28 - TGTGCCAGCAGTTCTGAGATGAACACTGAAGCTTTCTTT CASSSEMNTEAFF
once TRBJ2-1 TRBV11-3 TRBD1 TGTGCCAGCAGCTTCGGCAGGGGGTTGTACAATGAGCAGTTCTTC CASSFGRGLYNEQFF
- TRBJ2-2 TRBV7-3 TRBD2 TGTGCCAGCAGCTTCGGACTAGCAGGCACCGGGGAGCTGTTTTTT CASSFGLAGTGELFF
- TRBJ1-6 TRBV6-5 - TGTGCCAGCACCCCGGGTGGGTGGTCAAGCCCCCTCCACTTT CASTPGGWSSPLHF
- TRBJ1-2 TRBV5-1 - TGCGCCAGCAGGGCCTTTTTGTCTAACTATGGCTACACCTTC CASRAFLSNYGYTF
- TRBJ1-2 TRBV7-8 TRBD1 TGTGCCAGCAGCCCTGGGGGGACAGGGGATGGCTACACCTTC CASSPGGTGDGYTF
- TRBJ1-2 TRBV28 - TGTGCCAGCACCGGAGGGAGGCAAACTTATGGCTACACCTTC CASTGGRQTYGYTF
- TRBJ1-5 TRBV18 TRBD1 TGTGCCAGCTCATCTACAGGGGGCGCGGGCAATCAGCCCCAGCATTTT CASSSTGGAGNQPQHF
- TRBJ2-1 TRBV20-1 TRBD2 TGCAGTGCTAGTGTAGCGGGGACAAATGAGCAGTTCTTC CSASVAGTNEQFF
- TRBJ2-1 TRBV5-6 TRBD2 TGTGCCAGCAGCTTGTTTCCTAGCGGGGGACATGGTGAGCAGTTCTTC CASSLFPSGGHGEQFF
- TRBJ2-1 TRBV27 - TGTGCCAGCAGTCCCCCCGTCGGGTACAATGAGCAGTTCTTC CASSPPVGYNEQFF
few TRBJ1-3 TRBV4-2 TRBD1 TGTGCCAGCAGCCGCAAAACTGACAGGGGCCTAACCTCTAACTCTGGAAACACCATATATTTT CASSRKTDRGLTSNSGNTIYF
once TRBJ1-1 TRBV6-5 - TGTGCCAGCAGTTACTCGAGGGAGGGGGTGAACACTGAAGCTTTCTTT CASSYSREGVNTEAFF
once TRBJ1-1 TRBV19 - TGTGCCAGTAGTATAGTACCAGGCATGAACACTGAAGCTTTCTTT CASSIVPGMNTEAFF
- TRBJ2-5 TRBV27 TRBD1 TGTGCCAGCAGTTCGACAGGGGGCTGGGAGACCCAGTACTTC CASSSTGGWETQYF
- TRBJ2-3 TRBV19 - TGTGCCAGTAGTATATACAAGGGTACAGGGTCGAGGGGTACGCAGTATTTT CASSIYKGTGSRGTQYF
- TRBJ1-2 TRBV11-1 - TGTGCCAGCAGCGGGAACGGGGGCTATGGCTACACCTTC CASSGNGGYGYTF
- TRBJ2-1 TRBV2 TRBD2 TGTGCCAGCGGACTAGCGGCCACCTACAATGAGCAGTTCTTC CASGLAATYNEQFF
- TRBJ2-2 TRBV7-9 - TGTGCCAGCAGCTTGGAGGGTGACGGGGAGCTGTTTTTT CASSLEGDGELFF
- TRBJ1-5 TRBV21-1 - TGTGCCAGTACAGGAAACAATCAGCCCCAGCATTTT CASTGNNQPQHF
- TRBJ1-4 TRBV6-5 - TGTGCCAGCAGTTATTCTCAGGGTGGCGAAAAACTGTTTTTT CASSYSQGGEKLFF
- TRBJ1-1 TRBV19 - TGTGCCAGTAGTTCCCAGAGGGAAGCTTTCTTT CASSSQREAFF
- TRBJ2-7 TRBV10-1 TRBD1 TGCGCCAGCAGTGAGTGGGGACAGGGTAGTCACGAGCAGTACTTC CASSEWGQGSHEQYF
- TRBJ1-3 TRBV7-9 - TGTGCCAGCAGCTTATTAGAGTGGGCCTCCGACACCATATATTTT CASSLLEWASDTIYF
- TRBJ2-7 TRBV7-2 - TGTGCCAGCAGCTTAACACCCTACGAGCAGTACTTC CASSLTPYEQYF
few TRBJ1-5 TRBV28 - TGTGCCAGCAGTTTAGCCGGGCAGCCCCAGCATTTT CASSLAGQPQHF
- TRBJ1-2 TRBV3-1/TRBV3-2 - TGTGCCAGCAGCTCTACTATCTATGGCTACACCTTC CASSSTIYGYTF
- TRBJ2-3 TRBV24-1 TRBD2 TGTGCCACCAGTGATCCGGGACTAGCTCCCGGCACAGATACGCAGTATTTT CATSDPGLAPGTDTQYF
- TRBJ2-2 TRBV28 - TGTGCCAGCAGTTTGGCCCAGGTGAACACCGGGGAGCTGTTTTTT CASSLAQVNTGELFF
many TRBJ2-3 TRBV6-4 - TGTGCCAGCAGCCGGACAGCTTCCACAGATACGCAGTATTTT CASSRTASTDTQYF
- TRBJ2-1 TRBV7-9 - TGTGCCAGCAGCTTTGGACTTACCAATGAGCAGTTCTTC CASSFGLTNEQFF
- TRBJ2-1 TRBV2 TRBD2 TGTGCCAGCGAGACTAGCGGGGGGCGGTACCTCGGGCAGTTCTTC CASETSGGRYLGQFF
- TRBJ2-4 TRBV4-1 - TGCGCCAGCAGCCTAGCCAAAGGGGGCATTCAGTACTTC CASSLAKGGIQYF
- TRBJ1-5 TRBV7-9 - TGTGCCAGCAGCTTATTAGGGGATCAGCCCCAGCATTTT CASSLLGDQPQHF